This TCR beta chain was recorded in a study of blood T cell repertoires in COVID-19. Across the whole study: The United States, Italy and Spain provided the acute and convalescent COVID-19 samples. Nucleic acid was either cDNA or gDNA, and it came from T cells, B-cell-depleted T cells, or PBMCs.

Per the original methods: By means of reference gene primer amplification, nucleated cell counts were estimated. Clones were read by immunoSEQ multiplex PCR, and TCRdb kept only the in-frame ones, dropping some. From that table come the V and J calls and clone size; the DNA was used to work out D and trimming. The table shows some 180,000 clones, with about 83% occurring only once. The TCR sequence derives from a woman in her 70s who had recovered from COVID-19. The sample consisted of peripheral blood.

CDR3 sequence reads: CASSANPGLAAHSYNEQFF. In DNA form, the CDR3 reads TGTGCCAGCAGCGCCAACCCAGGACTAGCGGCGCACTCCTACAATGAGCAGTTCTTC. The V gene is TRBV7-3, the J gene TRBJ2-1; 10 bases are a match to TRBD2. Germline CDR1 and CDR2: SGHTA and FQGTGA. The CDR3 length is 19 residues. Trimming at V came to 5 bases and at J to 0 bases, leaving 13 bases not matched to a gene.